This TCR beta chain was captured in a study of cytomegalovirus exposure and HLA in healthy donors. Use of 60 Vbeta and 13 Jbeta primers characterized the PCR. Produced via immunoSEQ multiplex PCR; TCRdb's table is partial and in-frame only. This repertoire includes 70,000 to 100,000 clones. V was trimmed by 5 bases and J by 4 bases, leaving 15 bases between them. CDR3 length equals 14 residues. Germline V gene lookup returns CDR1 MDHEN and CDR2 SYDVKM. Details on this clone: Its antigen is as yet unknown.

General study findings and limits: A link between a missense DCLRE1C variant and TCR beta V- and J-gene trimming emerged from a later analysis. Highly shared sequence variants in one cluster were likely a sequencing artifact. In a later analysis, about 17,000 TCR beta sequences were associated with HLA alleles at 0.05 false discovery rate. Fewer N-insertions than the roughly 630-donor mean were reportedly shown by an Asian-associated ancestry cluster in a later analysis.

This TCR was sampled from a man between 18 and 35 years old in good health and CMV-seropositive. V and J are TRBV28 and TRBJ2-7, with D possibly being TRBD1 (7 bases). The sample taken for sequencing was PBMCs. CDR3 loop: CASSRSGGSYEQYF. CDR3 nucleotide sequence: TGTGCCAGCAGTCGATCAGGGGGGAGTTACGAGCAGTACTTC.